This TCR beta chain was identified during a study of Graves' ophthalmopathy and Graves' hyperthyroidism. CDR1 is ENHRY, CDR2 SYGVKD, per germline. The CDR3 is 17 residues long. The V gene lost 0 bases and the J gene lost 2 bases, with 16 bases spanning the gap. Using RNA transcripts, the TCR beta CDR3 regions were amplified. First-round RT-PCR relied on HTBI primers, and a second-round multiplex PCR came next. Using its own MiXCR run on the multiplex PCR reads, TCRdb lists one record per CDR3 protein. The top ten clones hold around 10% of a sample with around 1,200,000 distinct CDR3 sequences, 35% to 40% of them seen once. This clonotype showed up many times. None of the included patients had other autoimmune diseases, uncontrolled infections, pregnancy or lactation, as these led to exclusion. The diagnostic workup employed clinical symptoms, serum thyroxine, TRAb, thyroid ultrasound and orbital computed tomography.

The clonotype was recovered from an adult man with Graves' hyperthyroidism. Source material: peripheral blood or thyroid tissue (not recorded which). The rearrangement joins TRBV10-3 to TRBJ1-2; D is ambiguous. CDR3 DNA sequence: TGTGCCATCAGTGAGTCAGGTGAAGCTAGTCTCAACTATGGCTACACCTTC. Encoded protein: CAISESGEASLNYGYTF.